This T cell receptor beta chain was sequenced in a study of OX40 agonist ivuxolimab in advanced cancers. Study-level background: Ivuxolimab was a fully human IgG2 agonistic monoclonal antibody targeting the costimulatory receptor OX40 (CD134). Intravenous ivuxolimab was administered to patients every 2 weeks at six dose levels: 0.01, 0.1, 0.3, 1.5, 3 and 10 mg/kg. Of the approximately 50 patients in dose escalation, 19 had hepatocellular carcinoma, approximately 15 had melanoma, 9 had renal cell carcinoma and 9 had head and neck cancer. In the dose-escalation cohort, around four fifths of patients were male, and the mean age was approximately 60 years with a range of 23 to 79. Prior anti-PD-1, anti-PD-L1 or anti-CTLA-4 therapy was permitted, and checkpoint inhibitors had been received by roughly 42% of dose-escalation patients. Partial responses were achieved by three dose-escalation patients, of whom one had hepatocellular carcinoma and two had cutaneous melanoma. The purpose of peripheral TCRbeta sequencing was to test whether ivuxolimab changed TCR sequence diversity and led to clonal T-cell expansion. The paper covers the monotherapy dose-escalation part of the phase I ivuxolimab trial, which included N = 52 patients. General conclusions and limits of the study: At doses of 0.1 to 3.0 mg/kg, clonal expansion of both CD4+ and CD8+ T cells in blood was seen between baseline and week 6. After ivuxolimab, CD8+ T cells had more expanded clones than CD4+ T cells on average. Partial responders in the 0.1-3.0 mg/kg groups had among the lowest normalized peripheral clonal expansion, especially among CD8+ T cells. Low levels of normalized T-cell clonal expansion were also shown by some nonresponding patients. Which antigens the clonally expanded peripheral T cells were specific for was not determined.

For sequencing of the TCRbeta CDR3 region, genomic DNA was extracted from the sorted cells. TCRbeta CDR3 regions were sequenced using the immunoSEQ Assay. As stored in TCRdb, this immuneACCESS dataset retains in-frame rearrangements with V and J assigned. A fraction of the clones does not appear; measured against another copy, unresolved V genes explain less than half of the discrepancy, and the remainder lacks a known reason. The sample table contains some 90,000 clones; only one count was recorded for around 87% of them. The ten largest clonotypes hold approximately 4% of the sample. The trial excluded patients who had a history of autoimmune disease or who were on systemic immunosuppression. Peripheral blood for TCR sequencing was collected from all dose cohorts at baseline, on cycle 4 day 1, and on cycle 7 day 1. Samples were obtained from an open-label, multicenter, first-in-human phase I dose-escalation trial of ivuxolimab. Adults with locally advanced or metastatic head and neck squamous cell, hepatocellular, melanoma or renal cell carcinoma were enrolled in the trial. Before TCR sequencing, CD4+ and CD8+ T cells were separately sorted from peripheral blood.

Taken from the germline V gene, the CDR1 and CDR2 loops are MGHRA and YSYEKL. Spanning cysteine to phenylalanine, the CDR3 consists of 14 amino acids. The sequence is cut down to CDR3 DNA, 42 bases in frame from base 1. V drops 1 base and J drops 5 bases, leaving 9 bases in between. With regard to this clone: The clone's antigen remains unknown. It has no much larger one-base neighbor in the sample; base qualities were not kept.

This sequence was found in an adult with an advanced solid tumor such as melanoma, head and neck, liver or kidney cancer. The specimen was CD4+ or CD8+ T cells sorted from blood, collected in a trial of the OX40 agonist ivuxolimab. The V and J genes are TRBV4-1 and TRBJ2-1, with no confident D gene call. The CDR3 region has the sequence CASSQVTKNNEQFF. The nucleotides read TGCGCCAGCAGCCAAGTCACGAAAAACAATGAGCAGTTCTTC.